This T cell receptor (beta chain) was identified during a study of blood T cells in healthy people across ages (dated by TCRdb to between 2015 and 2017). With respect to the entire study: In model experiments, template switching captured about one uniquely barcoded TCR beta cDNA molecule for every two T cells. Using deep sequencing normalized with unique cDNA molecular identifiers, the study measured how TCR beta repertoire diversity changes with age. Donors were grouped into four age groups: young (average 16 years), middle-aged (less than 40), aged (62) and long-lived (approximately 82). Donors of different ages were randomly distributed across sequencing lanes to avoid experimental bias. The study analyzed two additional independent replicas of 1 million unique cDNA reads from the same blood draw for two donors, one aged 18 to 29 and one aged 80 or older.

A remark on this clonotype: Its antigen target is currently unknown. No base quality values were provided; no much bigger clone lies one nucleotide off.

The donors were roughly 39 Caucasian individuals from Russia, aged 6 to 90 years, who were systemically healthy. About 10 milliliters of peripheral blood were collected from each donor into EDTA-treated Vacutainer tubes. PBMCs were isolated by Ficoll-Paque density-gradient centrifugation, with at least 6 million obtained per sample. Total RNA, at least 5.5 micrograms per sample, was extracted from PBMCs with Trizol reagent. The percentages of naive CD45RAhigh/CD27high T cells were determined by flow cytometry on a PBMC aliquot from every donor. The library was generated by 5' RACE. The sample was run on an Illumina HiSeq 2500. A second PCR of roughly 7 to 12 cycles was run with a J-beta primer mix and a sample-barcoded 5' primer. A unique molecular identifier was introduced onto each TCR beta cDNA molecule by a template-switch 5' adaptor carrying 12 random nucleotides. At least 2.5 million CDR3-containing paired-end reads were obtained from each sample. All of the RNA was converted into first-strand cDNA using the Mint cDNA synthesis kit, with a TRBC-specific oligonucleotide serving as the primer. Following uracil-DNA glycosylase treatment, a first 18-cycle PCR with universal primers M1SS and BC2_uni_R was performed on all cDNA. Per the authors' processing: Each sample was normalized by randomly selecting 1 million high-quality reads, each carrying a distinct molecular identifier. Reads sharing molecular identifiers were discarded rather than binned into consensus sequences. MiTCR, with a Q25 quality threshold and the strictest error-elimination algorithm, was used for CDR3 identification, clonotype clustering and error correction. Lower-bound total TCR beta diversity was estimated with a nonparametric unseen species model using Euler transformation. Clones were called with MiXCR by TCRdb after fastp trimmed the public reads at Q25, and only in-frame beta chains were retained. For every CDR3 protein sequence, its rows merge into one entry that carries the most common genes and DNA. Here the V and J calls rest on TCRdb's processing, not on the authors' analysis. The sample table records more than 800,000 distinct CDR3 sequences; 35% to 55% of these occur just once. About 19% of the sample is taken by the ten largest.

From its cysteine to its phenylalanine, the CDR3 spans 13 amino acids. Left in the record is the CDR3 DNA by itself, 39 bases read in frame from the first base. CDR1 LGHDT and CDR2 YNNKEL were looked up in the germline V gene (reference sequence). Findings and caveats that apply to the study as a whole: As age increased, observed TCR beta diversity per million T cells dropped in a roughly linear way, and a significant reduction was already evident by age 40. Estimates of total diversity from one million sequenced T cells were regarded as lower bounds and underestimates. Compared with the aged group, the long-lived group had more naive CD4+ T cells, fewer expanded clones and increased TCR diversity, suggesting age selection. There was a strong correlation between observed TCR beta diversity and the percentage of naive T cells measured by flow cytometry. Bulk unsorted PBMC profiling prevented conclusive comparison of naive and antigen-experienced compartments. The CMV infection status of donors was not known, potentially confounding age-related changes in expanded clonotypes.

Sequenced: blood. The sequence joins TRBV3-1 to TRBJ2-5; TRBD2 lines up with 7 middle nucleotides. The J call may be in error: the DNA end matches TRBJ2-7 better. This TCR was recovered from a woman in her sixties or seventies in good health. The nucleotide sequence reads as follows: TGTGCCAGCAGCCACCAAGCGGGAACCGAGCAGTACTTC. Translated, this is CASSHQAGTEQYF.